This T cell receptor beta chain was sequenced during a study of T cells in Graves' hyperthyroidism and ophthalmopathy. Turning to the study itself: Before any treatment, at initial diagnosis, peripheral blood was collected.

Ophthalmopathy cases scored 3 or more on the Clinical Activity Score and 4 or more on NOSPECS grade, with duration below 3 months. The CDR3 is 14 amino acids. The V end lost 2 bases, the J end lost 4 bases, and 11 bases lay between the germline ends. CDR1 is MDHEN, CDR2 SYDVKM, per germline. Amplification of TCR beta CDR3 regions was performed using RNA transcripts as template. Carried out on the TCR CDR3, a first-round RT-PCR used the HTBI primer set. MiXCR, run by TCRdb on the multiplex PCR reads, gives a single entry per CDR3 protein. The table records about 300,000 distinct CDR3 sequences, approximately 18% of them present only once. This clonotype was observed at least ten times.

This sequence was found in a man aged 50-60 years with Graves' ophthalmopathy. The sequenced sample was blood. The gene calls are TRBV28 and TRBJ1-1; D is undetermined. CDR3 in DNA: TGTGCCAGCAGTTTAAGGCGCCGTGGCACTGAAGCTTTCTTT. This translates into CASSLRRRGTEAFF.